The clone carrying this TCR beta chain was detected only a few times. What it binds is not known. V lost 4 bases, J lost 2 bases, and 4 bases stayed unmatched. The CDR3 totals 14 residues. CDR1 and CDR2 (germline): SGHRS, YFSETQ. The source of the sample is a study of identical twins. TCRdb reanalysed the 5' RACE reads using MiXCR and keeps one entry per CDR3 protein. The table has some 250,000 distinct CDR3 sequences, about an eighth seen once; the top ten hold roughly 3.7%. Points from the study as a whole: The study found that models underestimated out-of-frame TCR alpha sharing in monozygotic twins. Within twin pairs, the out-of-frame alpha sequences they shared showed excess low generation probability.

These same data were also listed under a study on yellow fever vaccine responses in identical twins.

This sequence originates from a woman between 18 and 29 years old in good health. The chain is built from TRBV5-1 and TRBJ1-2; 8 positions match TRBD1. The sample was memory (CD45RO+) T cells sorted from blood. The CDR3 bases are TGCGCCAGCAGCGTCCGACAGGGGAACTATGGCTACACCTTC. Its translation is CASSVRQGNYGYTF.